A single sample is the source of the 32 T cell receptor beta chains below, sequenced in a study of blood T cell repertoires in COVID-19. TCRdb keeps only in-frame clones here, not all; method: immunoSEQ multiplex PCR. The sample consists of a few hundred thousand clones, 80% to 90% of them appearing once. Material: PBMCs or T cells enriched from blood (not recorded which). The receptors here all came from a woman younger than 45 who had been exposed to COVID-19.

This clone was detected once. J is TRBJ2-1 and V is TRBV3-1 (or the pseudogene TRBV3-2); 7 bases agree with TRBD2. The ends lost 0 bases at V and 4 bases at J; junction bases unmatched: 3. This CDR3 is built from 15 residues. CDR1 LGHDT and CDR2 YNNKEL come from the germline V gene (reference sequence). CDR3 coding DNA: TGTGCCAGCAGCCAAGAGGCTAGCGGTTACAATGAGCAGTTCTTC. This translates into CASSQEASGYNEQFF.

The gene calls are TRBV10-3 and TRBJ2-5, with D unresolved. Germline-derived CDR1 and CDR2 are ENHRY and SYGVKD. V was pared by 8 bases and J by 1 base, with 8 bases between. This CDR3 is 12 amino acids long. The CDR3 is CAIGTTQETQYF. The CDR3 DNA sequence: TGTGCCATCGGTACAACCCAAGAGACCCAGTACTTC.

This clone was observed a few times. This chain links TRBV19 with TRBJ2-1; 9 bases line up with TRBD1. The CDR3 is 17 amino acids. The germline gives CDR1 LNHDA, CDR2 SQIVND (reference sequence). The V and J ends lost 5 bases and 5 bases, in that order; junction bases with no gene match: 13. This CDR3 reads CASSLRSGTGNHNEQFF. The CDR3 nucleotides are TGTGCCAGTAGTCTCCGGTCCGGGACAGGGAACCACAATGAGCAGTTCTTC.

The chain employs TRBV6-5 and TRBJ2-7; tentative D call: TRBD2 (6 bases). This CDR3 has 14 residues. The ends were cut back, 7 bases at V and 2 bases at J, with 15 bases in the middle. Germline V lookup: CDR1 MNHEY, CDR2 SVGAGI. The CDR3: CASILRGLAYEQYF. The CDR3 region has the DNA TGTGCCAGCATCCTACGGGGGTTAGCCTACGAGCAGTACTTC.

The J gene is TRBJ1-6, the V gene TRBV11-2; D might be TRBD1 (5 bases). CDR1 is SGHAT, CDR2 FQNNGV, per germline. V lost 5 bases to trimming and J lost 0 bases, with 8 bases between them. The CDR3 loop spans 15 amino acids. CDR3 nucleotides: TGTGCCAGCAGCCGACAGAGCTCCTATAATTCACCCCTCCACTTT. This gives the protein CASSRQSSYNSPLHF.

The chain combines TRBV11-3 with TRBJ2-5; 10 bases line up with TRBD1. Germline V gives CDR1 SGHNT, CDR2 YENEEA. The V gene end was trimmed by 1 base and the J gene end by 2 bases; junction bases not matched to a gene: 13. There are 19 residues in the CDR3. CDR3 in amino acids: CASSLARLAWGQGQETQYF. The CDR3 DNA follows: TGTGCCAGCAGCTTAGCCCGACTAGCATGGGGACAGGGGCAAGAGACCCAGTACTTC.

CDR3 nucleotides: TGCGCCAGCAGCCCTCGACAGGTTGGGTACGAGCAGTACTTC. It codes for CASSPRQVGYEQYF. The rearrangement links TRBV5-1 to TRBJ2-7; weak D call: TRBD1 (6 bases). Trimming stripped 4 bases from V and 4 bases from J, with 15 bases between. Germline V gives CDR1 SGHRS, CDR2 YFSETQ. The CDR3 has 14 amino acids.

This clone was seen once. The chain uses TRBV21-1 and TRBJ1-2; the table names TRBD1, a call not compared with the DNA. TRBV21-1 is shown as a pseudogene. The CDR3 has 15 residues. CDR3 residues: CASSHNRGPFYGYTF. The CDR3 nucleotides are TGTGCCAGCAGCCATAACAGGGGGCCCTTCTATGGCTACACCTTC.

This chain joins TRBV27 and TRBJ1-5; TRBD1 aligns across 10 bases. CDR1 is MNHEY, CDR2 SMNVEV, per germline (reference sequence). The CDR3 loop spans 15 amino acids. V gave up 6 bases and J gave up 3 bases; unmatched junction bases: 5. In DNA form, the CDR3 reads TGTGCCAGCAGCCGGGACAGGGGCCACAATCAGCCCCAGCATTTT. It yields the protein CASSRDRGHNQPQHF.

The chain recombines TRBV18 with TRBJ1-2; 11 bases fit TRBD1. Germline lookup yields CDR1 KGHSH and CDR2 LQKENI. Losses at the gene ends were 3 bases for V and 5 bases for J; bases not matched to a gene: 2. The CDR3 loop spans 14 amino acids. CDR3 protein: CASSPGQGEYGYTF. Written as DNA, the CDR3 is TGTGCCAGCTCACCGGGACAGGGGGAATATGGCTACACCTTC.

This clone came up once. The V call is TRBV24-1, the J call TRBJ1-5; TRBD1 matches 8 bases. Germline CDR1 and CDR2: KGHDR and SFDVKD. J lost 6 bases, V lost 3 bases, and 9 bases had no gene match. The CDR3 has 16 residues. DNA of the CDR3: TGTGCCACCAGTGATCGAGACAGGGGTTGGGGTCAGCCCCAGCATTTT. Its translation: CATSDRDRGWGQPQHF.

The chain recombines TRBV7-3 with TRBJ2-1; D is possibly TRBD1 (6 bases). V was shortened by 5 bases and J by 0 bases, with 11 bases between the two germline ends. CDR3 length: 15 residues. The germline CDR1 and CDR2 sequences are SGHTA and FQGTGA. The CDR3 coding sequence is TGTGCCAGCAGCCCCGGGACAAACTCCTACAATGAGCAGTTCTTC. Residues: CASSPGTNSYNEQFF.

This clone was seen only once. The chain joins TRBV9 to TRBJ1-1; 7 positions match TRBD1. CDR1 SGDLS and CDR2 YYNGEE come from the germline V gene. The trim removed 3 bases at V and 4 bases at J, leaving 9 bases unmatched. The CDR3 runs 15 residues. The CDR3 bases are TGTGCCAGCAGCGGGGGACAGACCCTCCCCACTGAAGCTTTCTTT. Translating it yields CASSGGQTLPTEAFF.

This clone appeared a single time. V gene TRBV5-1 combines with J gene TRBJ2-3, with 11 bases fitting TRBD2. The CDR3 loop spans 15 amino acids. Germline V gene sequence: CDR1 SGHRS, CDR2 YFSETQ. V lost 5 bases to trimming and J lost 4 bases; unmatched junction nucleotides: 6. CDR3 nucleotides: TGCGCCAGCAGTCCTAGCGGGGGGAAGGCAGATACGCAGTATTTT. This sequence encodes CASSPSGGKADTQYF.

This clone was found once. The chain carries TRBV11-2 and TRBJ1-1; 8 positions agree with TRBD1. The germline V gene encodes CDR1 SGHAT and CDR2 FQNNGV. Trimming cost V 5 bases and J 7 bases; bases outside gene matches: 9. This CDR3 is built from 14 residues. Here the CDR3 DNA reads TGTGCCAGCAGCCCGGCAGGGGGCCCGGTTGAAGCTTTCTTT. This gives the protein CASSPAGGPVEAFF.

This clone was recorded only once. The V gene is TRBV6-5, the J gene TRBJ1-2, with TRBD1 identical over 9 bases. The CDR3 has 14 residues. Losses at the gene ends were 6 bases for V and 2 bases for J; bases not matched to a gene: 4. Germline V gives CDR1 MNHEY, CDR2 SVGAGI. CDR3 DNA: TGTGCCAGCAGGCGGGACAGGGTAAACTATGGCTACACCTTC. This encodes CASRRDRVNYGYTF.

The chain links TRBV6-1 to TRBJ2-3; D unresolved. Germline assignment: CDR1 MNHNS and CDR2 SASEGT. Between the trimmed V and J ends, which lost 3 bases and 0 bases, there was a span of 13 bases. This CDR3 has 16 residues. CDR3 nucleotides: TGTGCCAGCAGTGATATAAGTCTTACTAGCACAGATACGCAGTATTTT. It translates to CASSDISLTSTDTQYF.

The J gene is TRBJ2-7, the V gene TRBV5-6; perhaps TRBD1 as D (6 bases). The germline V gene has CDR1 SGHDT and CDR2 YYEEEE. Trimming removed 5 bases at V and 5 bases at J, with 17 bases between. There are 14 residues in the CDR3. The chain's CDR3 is CASRRRGFGNEQYF. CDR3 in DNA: TGTGCCAGCAGGAGAAGGGGGTTTGGGAACGAGCAGTACTTC. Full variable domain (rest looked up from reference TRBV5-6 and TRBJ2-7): DAGVTQSPTHLIKTRGQQVTLRCSPKSGHDTVSWYQQALGQGPQFIFQYYEEEERQRGNFPDRFSGHQFPNYSSELNVNALLLGDSALYLCASRRRGFGNEQYFGPGTRLTVT.

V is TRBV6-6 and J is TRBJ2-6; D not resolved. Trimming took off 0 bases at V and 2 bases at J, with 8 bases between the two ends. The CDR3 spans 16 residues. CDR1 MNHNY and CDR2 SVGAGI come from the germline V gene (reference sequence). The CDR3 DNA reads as TGTGCCAGCAGTTACTCGGAGTCGACTGGGGCCAACGTCCTGACTTTC. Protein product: CASSYSESTGANVLTF.

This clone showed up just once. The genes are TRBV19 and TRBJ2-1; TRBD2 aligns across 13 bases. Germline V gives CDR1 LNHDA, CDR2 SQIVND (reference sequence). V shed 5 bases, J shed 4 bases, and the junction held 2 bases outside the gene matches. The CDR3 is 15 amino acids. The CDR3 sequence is CASSLGLAGYNEQFF. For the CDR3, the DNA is TGTGCCAGTAGTCTGGGACTAGCGGGGTACAATGAGCAGTTCTTC.

CDR3 in DNA: TGTGCCAGCAGCCCCACGACAGATAACTATGGCTACACCTTC. It encodes CASSPTTDNYGYTF. V usage is TRBV11-1 and J usage is TRBJ1-2, with a tentative D call TRBD1 (5 bases). CDR1 is SGHAT, CDR2 FQDESV, per germline (reference sequence). V was clipped by 5 bases and J by 1 base, with 11 bases between them. The CDR3 runs 14 residues.

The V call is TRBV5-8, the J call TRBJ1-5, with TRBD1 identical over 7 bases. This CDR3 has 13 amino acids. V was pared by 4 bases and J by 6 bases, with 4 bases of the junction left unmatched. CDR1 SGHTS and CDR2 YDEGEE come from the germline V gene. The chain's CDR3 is CASSEDRPQPQHF. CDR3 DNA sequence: TGTGCCAGCAGCGAGGACAGGCCTCAGCCCCAGCATTTT.

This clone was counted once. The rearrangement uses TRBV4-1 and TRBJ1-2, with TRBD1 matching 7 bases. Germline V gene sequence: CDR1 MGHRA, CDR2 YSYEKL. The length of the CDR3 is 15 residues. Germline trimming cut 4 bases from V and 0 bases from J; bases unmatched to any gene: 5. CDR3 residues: CASSRGTDPNYGYTF. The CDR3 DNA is TGCGCCAGCAGCCGAGGGACAGACCCTAACTATGGCTACACCTTC.

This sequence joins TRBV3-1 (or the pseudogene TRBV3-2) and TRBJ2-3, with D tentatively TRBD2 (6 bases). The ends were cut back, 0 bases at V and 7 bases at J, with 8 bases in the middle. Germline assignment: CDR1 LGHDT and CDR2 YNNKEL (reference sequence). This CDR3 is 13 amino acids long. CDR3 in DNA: TGTGCCAGCAGCCAAGATGGCGGGAATACGCAGTATTTT. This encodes CASSQDGGNTQYF.

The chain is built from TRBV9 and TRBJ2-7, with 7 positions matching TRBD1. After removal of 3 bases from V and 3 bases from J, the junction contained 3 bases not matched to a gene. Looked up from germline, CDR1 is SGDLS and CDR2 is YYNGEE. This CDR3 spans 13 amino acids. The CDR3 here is CASSGRDSYEQYF. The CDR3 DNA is TGTGCCAGCAGCGGCCGGGACAGCTACGAGCAGTACTTC.

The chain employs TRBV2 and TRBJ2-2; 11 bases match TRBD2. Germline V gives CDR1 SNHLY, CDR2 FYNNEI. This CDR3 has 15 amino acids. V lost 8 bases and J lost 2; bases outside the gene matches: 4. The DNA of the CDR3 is TGTGCCAGCGGGGGACTAGCGGTAAACACCGGGGAGCTGTTTTTT. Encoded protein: CASGGLAVNTGELFF.

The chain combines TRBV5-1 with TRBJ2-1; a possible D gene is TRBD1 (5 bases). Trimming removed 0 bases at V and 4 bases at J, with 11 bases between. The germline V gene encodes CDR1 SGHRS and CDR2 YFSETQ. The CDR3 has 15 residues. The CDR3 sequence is CASSLVAGQYNEQFF. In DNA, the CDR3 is TGCGCCAGCAGCTTGGTGGCAGGGCAGTACAATGAGCAGTTCTTC.

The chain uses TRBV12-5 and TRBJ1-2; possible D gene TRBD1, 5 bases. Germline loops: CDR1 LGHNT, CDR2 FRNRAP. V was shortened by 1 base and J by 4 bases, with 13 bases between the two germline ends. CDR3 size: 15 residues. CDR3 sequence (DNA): TGTGCTAGTGGTTTGGAGCAGGGTAGGGGCTATGGCTACACCTTC. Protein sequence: CASGLEQGRGYGYTF.

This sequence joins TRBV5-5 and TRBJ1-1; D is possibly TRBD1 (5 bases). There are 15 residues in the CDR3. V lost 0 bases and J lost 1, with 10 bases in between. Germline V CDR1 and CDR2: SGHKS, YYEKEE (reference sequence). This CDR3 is CASSLEGMGNTEAFF. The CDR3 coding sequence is TGTGCCAGCAGCTTGGAGGGGATGGGGAACACTGAAGCTTTCTTT.

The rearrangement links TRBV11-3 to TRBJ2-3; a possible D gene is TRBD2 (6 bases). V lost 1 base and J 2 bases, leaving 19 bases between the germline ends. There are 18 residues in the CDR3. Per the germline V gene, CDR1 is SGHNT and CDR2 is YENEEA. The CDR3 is CASSLVVWREPPTDTQYF. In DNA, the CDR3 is TGTGCCAGCAGCTTAGTAGTTTGGAGGGAACCCCCCACAGATACGCAGTATTTT.

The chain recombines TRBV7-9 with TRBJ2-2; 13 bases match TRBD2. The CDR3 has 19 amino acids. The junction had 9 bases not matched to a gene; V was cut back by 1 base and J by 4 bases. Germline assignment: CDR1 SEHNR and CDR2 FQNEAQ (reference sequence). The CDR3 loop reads CASSLVGFWTSGGTGELFF. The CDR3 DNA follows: TGTGCCAGCAGCTTAGTCGGATTTTGGACTAGCGGGGGCACCGGGGAGCTGTTTTTT. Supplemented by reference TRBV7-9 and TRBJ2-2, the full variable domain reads DTGVSQNPRHKITKRGQNVTFRCDPISEHNRLYWYRQTLGQGPEFLTYFQNEAQLEKSRLLSDRFSAERPKGSFSTLEIQRTEQGDSAMYLCASSLVGFWTSGGTGELFFGEGSRLTVL.

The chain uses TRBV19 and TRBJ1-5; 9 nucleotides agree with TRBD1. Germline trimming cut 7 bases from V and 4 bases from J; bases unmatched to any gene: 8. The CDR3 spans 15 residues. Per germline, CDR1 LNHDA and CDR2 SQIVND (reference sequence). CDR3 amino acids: CASTPLTGGNQPQHF. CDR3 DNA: TGTGCCAGTACTCCTCTGACAGGGGGAAATCAGCCCCAGCATTTT.